The clone carrying this TCR beta chain has only one observation. Flow cytometry had shown expanded CD8+CD57+ cells in the patients chosen for sequencing. The data belong to a study of CD8+CD57+ T cells in acquired aplastic anemia. About the research overall: Recorded DNA amounts for sorted CD4+ and CD8+ cells had an average of around 3.5 ug.

The trim removed 1 base at V and 10 bases at J, leaving 10 bases unmatched. Germline V gene sequence: CDR1 DFQATT, CDR2 SNEGSKA (reference sequence). The CDR3 is 14 amino acids. Genomic DNA constituted the template upon which TCR beta VDJ and CDR3 profiling was performed. TCRdb analysed the reads with MiXCR anew, one entry per CDR3 protein. Of some 150,000 distinct CDR3 sequences in the sample, 40% to 65% were seen once. V usage is TRBV20-1 and J usage is TRBJ2-5; 9 nucleotides align to TRBD2. The clonotype comes from a human donor with aplastic anemia. The sample was sorted CD4+, CD8+, or CD8+CD57+ T cells (not recorded which) from PBMCs. This CDR3 is CSARVASGAQGQYF. In DNA, the CDR3 is TGCAGTGCTAGAGTCGCTAGCGGGGCTCAGGGCCAGTACTTC.